This TCR beta chain was recorded in a study of technical replicates of blood from a handful of donors (dated by TCRdb to about 2017). Libraries were prepared through the immunoSEQ multiplex PCR assay. TCRdb provides this immuneACCESS table in a form limited to in-frame rearrangements. Some clones are lacking; in checked studies, under half of them reflect an unresolved V gene, and why the rest are absent is not known. This sample has tens of thousands of clones in its table, and roughly 97% of those were observed once. The top ten constitute 0.3% to 0.35% of the sample. From the cysteine through the phenylalanine, the CDR3 covers 14 amino acids. This entry keeps only the CDR3 DNA: 42 bases, framed from base 1. As encoded in the germline V gene, CDR1 is SGHNT while CDR2 is YENEEA. V is clipped by 0 bases and J by 9 bases, and the sequence between their germline boundaries is 15 bases long. Comment on this clone: Its antigen has not been determined. No qualities accompany the bases; no much larger clone lies one base away.

The receptor chain draws on TRBV11-3 and TRBJ2-7, with the D gene not clear enough to name. The origin of this receptor is a human donor in good health. The sequencing input was T cells isolated from PBMCs. Read as DNA, the sequence is TGTGCCAGCAGCTTAGATCTGCGGCGTGGATCGCAGTACTTC. The resulting protein is CASSLDLRRGSQYF.